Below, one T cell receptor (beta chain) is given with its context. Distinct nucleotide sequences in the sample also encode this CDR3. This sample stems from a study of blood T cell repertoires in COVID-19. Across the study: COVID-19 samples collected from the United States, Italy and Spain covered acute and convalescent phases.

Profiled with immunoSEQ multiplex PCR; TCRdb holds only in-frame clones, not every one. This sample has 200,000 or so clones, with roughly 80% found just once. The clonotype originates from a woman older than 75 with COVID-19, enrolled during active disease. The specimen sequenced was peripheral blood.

The CDR3 bases are TGCGCCAGCAGCTGGGACAGCCAAGAGACCCAGTACTTC. As protein: CASSWDSQETQYF. V is TRBV5-1 and J is TRBJ2-5; 7 bases line up with TRBD1. With V trimmed by 3 bases and J by 1 base, 0 bases remained unmatched. Germline CDR1 and CDR2: SGHRS and YFSETQ. CDR3 length: 13 amino acids.